The next 5 T cell receptor beta chains were all read from a single sample in a study of blood T cell repertoires in COVID-19. Profiled with immunoSEQ multiplex PCR; TCRdb holds only in-frame clones, not every one. Of just over 60,000 clones in the sample, 65% to 80% were seen once. Sequencing was done on a sample of peripheral blood. Source of these receptors: a woman older than 75 with active or convalescent COVID-19.

CDR3 coding DNA: TGTGCCAGCAGCCAAGGGGTCCTAGCGGGGGGATACAATGAGCAGTTCTTC. Encoded protein: CASSQGVLAGGYNEQFF. The chain carries TRBV14 and TRBJ2-1; 11 bases agree with TRBD2. Germline loops: CDR1 SGHDN, CDR2 FVKESK. The CDR3 extends over 17 amino acids. V gave up 1 base and J gave up 4 bases; unmatched junction bases: 6.

The rearrangement links TRBV4-1 to TRBJ2-3, with 11 bases lining up with TRBD2. CDR1 is MGHRA, CDR2 YSYEKL, per germline. V trimming: 0 bases; J trimming: 6 bases; junction bases outside the gene matches: 11. This CDR3 contains 18 residues. The CDR3 region is CASSQDRASGGITDTQYF. The CDR3 bases are TGCGCCAGCAGCCAAGATAGGGCTAGCGGGGGGATTACGGATACGCAGTATTTT.

V gene TRBV6-1 combines with J gene TRBJ1-2; D unclear. This CDR3 has 10 amino acids. Germline CDR1 MNHNS, CDR2 SASEGT. V was pared by 3 bases and J by 8 bases, with 4 bases between. This CDR3 reads CASSDLGYTF. CDR3 DNA: TGTGCCAGCAGTGACCTCGGCTACACCTTC.

This clone appeared many times. The rearrangement joins TRBV5-1 to TRBJ1-2, with 9 positions matching TRBD1. Germline V gives CDR1 SGHRS, CDR2 YFSETQ. The V gene end was trimmed by 5 bases and the J gene end by 0 bases; junction bases not matched to a gene: 8. The CDR3 is 16 amino acids. The CDR3 nucleotides are TGCGCCAGCAGAACCGGGACAGGGAGTTCTAACTATGGCTACACCTTC. This translates into CASRTGTGSSNYGYTF.

The genes are TRBV15 and TRBJ2-7, with D maybe TRBD2 (6 bases). Germline V lookup: CDR1 LNHNV, CDR2 YYDKDF (reference sequence). The CDR3 runs 15 residues. The V and J ends lost 3 bases and 2 bases respectively, with 14 bases between them. The CDR3 bases are TGTGCCACCAGCAGGCAAAAGGGAGGAACCTACGAGCAGTACTTC. Its protein is CATSRQKGGTYEQYF.